The entry that follows covers one TCR beta chain sequence. Its antigen is as yet unknown. Sequenced by immunoSEQ multiplex PCR; TCRdb stores in-frame clones only, minus some. Among approximately 110,000 clones, 92% were seen once, and the ten largest hold 0.6% to 0.8%. The sample is drawn from a study of siplizumab effects on memory and regulatory T cells. Findings and caveats of the study: Alloreactive CD4+ clones that could be mapped were on average 68.8% Treg-derived with siplizumab, against less than 30% in controls. Naive-or-memory phenotypes were unassignable for roughly 80-96% of proliferating CD4+ or CD8+ clones. Some alloreactive sequences were traceable to unstimulated CD4+ memory cells, and siplizumab significantly reduced them.

V shed 5 bases and J shed 4 bases, with 14 bases lying between them. Germline CDR1 is SGHTA and CDR2 is FQGTGA. This CDR3 has 14 residues. The chain joins TRBV7-3 to TRBJ2-5; D might be TRBD1 (7 bases). This receptor was obtained from a human donor in good health. The sample comprised Tregs sorted from blood. The CDR3 loop reads CASSVSGGLETQYF. The CDR3 DNA reads as TGTGCCAGCAGCGTATCAGGGGGGCTAGAGACCCAGTACTTC.